The 2 T cell receptor beta chains listed next were all sequenced from one sample in a study of response to subunit inactivated influenza vaccine. TCRdb re-called the RT-PCR reads through MiXCR, storing one row per CDR3 protein. This table has 530,000 or so distinct CDR3 sequences, 12% to 15% appearing once. Sequencing used PBMCs from blood, obtained about 12 days after vaccination. These TCRs come from a man aged 45-60 years who received an inactivated influenza vaccine.

A remark on this clonotype: At one end the junction does not follow the germline gene, possibly because of a read error. The J gene is TRBJ2-2, the V gene TRBV7-8, with TRBD2 as a possible D gene (5 bases). Looked up from germline, CDR1 is SGHVS and CDR2 is FQNEAQ. The CDR3 length is 17 residues. The CDR3 spells CASRFLLRALNTGELFF. For the CDR3, the DNA is TGTGCCAGCCGCTTTTTACTGAGGGCCCTTAACACCGGGGAGCTGTTTTTT.

The gene calls are TRBV18 and TRBJ2-1; 10 nucleotides line up with TRBD1. Germline CDR1 is KGHSH and CDR2 is LQKENI. V shed 1 base, J shed 4 bases, and the junction held 10 bases outside the gene matches. The CDR3 extends over 18 amino acids. CDR3: CASSPRDRGLSTYNEQFF. The CDR3 DNA sequence: TGTGCCAGCTCACCACGGGACAGGGGTCTTTCCACGTACAATGAGCAGTTCTTC.